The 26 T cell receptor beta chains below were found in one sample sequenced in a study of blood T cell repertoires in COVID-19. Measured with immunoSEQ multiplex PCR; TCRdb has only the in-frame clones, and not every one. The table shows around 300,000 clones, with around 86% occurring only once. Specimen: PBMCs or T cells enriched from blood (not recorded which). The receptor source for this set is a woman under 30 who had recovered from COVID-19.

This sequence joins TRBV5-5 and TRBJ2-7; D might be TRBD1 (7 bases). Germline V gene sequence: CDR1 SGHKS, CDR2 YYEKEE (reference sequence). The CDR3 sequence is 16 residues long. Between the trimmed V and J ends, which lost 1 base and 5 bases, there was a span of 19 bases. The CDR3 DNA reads TGTGCCAGCAGCTTGTCCCCAGGGCAGGGGGAGGACGAGCAGTACTTC. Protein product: CASSLSPGQGEDEQYF.

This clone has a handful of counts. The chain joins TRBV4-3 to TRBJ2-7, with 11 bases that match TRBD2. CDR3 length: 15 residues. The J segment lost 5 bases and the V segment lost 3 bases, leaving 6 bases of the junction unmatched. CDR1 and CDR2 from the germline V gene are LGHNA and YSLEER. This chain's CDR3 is CASSQELAGDHEQYF. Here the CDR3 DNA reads TGCGCCAGCAGCCAGGAACTAGCGGGGGATCACGAGCAGTACTTC.

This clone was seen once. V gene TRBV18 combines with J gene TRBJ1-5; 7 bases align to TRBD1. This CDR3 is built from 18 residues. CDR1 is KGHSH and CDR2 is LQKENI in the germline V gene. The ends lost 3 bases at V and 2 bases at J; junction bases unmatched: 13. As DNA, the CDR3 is TGTGCCAGCTCACCGAAAGACAGGGCGGCTGGTGGCAATCAGCCCCAGCATTTT. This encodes CASSPKDRAAGGNQPQHF.

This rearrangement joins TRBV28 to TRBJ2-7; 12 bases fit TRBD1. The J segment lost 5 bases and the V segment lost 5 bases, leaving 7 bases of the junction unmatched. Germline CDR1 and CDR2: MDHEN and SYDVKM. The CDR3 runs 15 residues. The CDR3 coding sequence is TGTGCCAGCAGTACACCGGGACAGGGGGCCCACGAGCAGTACTTC. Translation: CASSTPGQGAHEQYF.

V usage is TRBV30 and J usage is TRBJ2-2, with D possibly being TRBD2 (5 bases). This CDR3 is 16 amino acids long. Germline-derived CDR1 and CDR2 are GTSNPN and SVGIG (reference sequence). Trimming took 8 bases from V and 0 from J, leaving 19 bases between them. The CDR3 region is CARRSYRGSNTGELFF. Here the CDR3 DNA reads TGTGCCCGAAGGTCCTACCGGGGATCGAACACCGGGGAGCTGTTTTTT.

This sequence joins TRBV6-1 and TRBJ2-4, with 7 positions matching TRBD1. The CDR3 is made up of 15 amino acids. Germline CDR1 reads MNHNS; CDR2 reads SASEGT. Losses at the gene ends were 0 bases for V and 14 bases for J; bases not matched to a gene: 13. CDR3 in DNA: TGTGCCAGCAGTGAAGCGGGACAGATCGCCGCTAATGAGTACTTC. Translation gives CASSEAGQIAANEYF.

Written as DNA, the CDR3 is TGCGCCAGCAGCCAAGCGGGGGAGGTTAATGAGCAGTTCTTC. This gives the protein CASSQAGEVNEQFF. The chain links TRBV4-1 to TRBJ2-1, with D tentatively TRBD2 (6 bases). The CDR3 has 14 residues. From germline, CDR1 is MGHRA and CDR2 YSYEKL. Deletions cut 1 base from V and 7 bases from J, with 11 bases between.

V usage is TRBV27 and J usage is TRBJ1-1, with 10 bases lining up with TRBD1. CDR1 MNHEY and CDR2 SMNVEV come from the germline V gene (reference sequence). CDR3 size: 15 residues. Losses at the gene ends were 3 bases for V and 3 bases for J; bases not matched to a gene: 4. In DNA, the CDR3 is TGTGCCAGCAGTTTCCGGACAGGGGGTTACACTGAAGCTTTCTTT. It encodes CASSFRTGGYTEAFF.

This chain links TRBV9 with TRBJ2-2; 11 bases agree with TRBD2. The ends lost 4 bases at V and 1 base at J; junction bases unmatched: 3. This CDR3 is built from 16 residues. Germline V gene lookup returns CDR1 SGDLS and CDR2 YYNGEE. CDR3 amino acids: CASSPGTSGNTGELFF. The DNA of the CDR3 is TGTGCCAGCAGCCCTGGGACTAGCGGGAACACCGGGGAGCTGTTTTTT.

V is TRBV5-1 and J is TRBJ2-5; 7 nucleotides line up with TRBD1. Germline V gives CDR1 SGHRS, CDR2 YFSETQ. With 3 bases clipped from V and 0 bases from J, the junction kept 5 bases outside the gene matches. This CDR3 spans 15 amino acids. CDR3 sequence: CASSSGTDYQETQYF. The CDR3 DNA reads TGCGCCAGCAGCTCCGGGACAGATTACCAAGAGACCCAGTACTTC.

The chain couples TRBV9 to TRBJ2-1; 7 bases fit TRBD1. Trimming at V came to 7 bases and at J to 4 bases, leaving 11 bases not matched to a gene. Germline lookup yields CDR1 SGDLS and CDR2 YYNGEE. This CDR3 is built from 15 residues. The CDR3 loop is CASSEGQGVYNEQFF. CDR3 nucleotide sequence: TGTGCCAGCTCAGAGGGGCAGGGGGTTTACAATGAGCAGTTCTTC.

CDR3 in amino acids: CASSYVTGSREKLFF. The CDR3 DNA follows: TGTGCCAGCAGTTACGTAACAGGGTCCCGAGAAAAACTGTTTTTT. V usage is TRBV6-5 and J usage is TRBJ1-4, with D possibly TRBD1 on 6 matching bases. CDR1 is MNHEY, CDR2 SVGAGI, per germline. Trimming pared 2 bases from V and 8 bases from J, leaving 15 bases between. The CDR3 extends over 15 amino acids.

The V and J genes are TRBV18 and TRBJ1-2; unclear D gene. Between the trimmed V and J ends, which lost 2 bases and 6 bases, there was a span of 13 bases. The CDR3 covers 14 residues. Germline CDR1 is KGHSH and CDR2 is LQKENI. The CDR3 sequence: CASSPVAGGDGYTF. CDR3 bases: TGTGCCAGCTCACCAGTGGCAGGAGGCGATGGCTACACCTTC.

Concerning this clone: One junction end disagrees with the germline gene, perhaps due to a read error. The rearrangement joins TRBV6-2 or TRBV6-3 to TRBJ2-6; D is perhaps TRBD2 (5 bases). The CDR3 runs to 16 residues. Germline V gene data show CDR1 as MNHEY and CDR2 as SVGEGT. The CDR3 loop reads CAGSYFGISGANVLTF. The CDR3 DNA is TGTGCCGGCAGTTACTTCGGGATCTCTGGGGCCAACGTCCTGACTTTC.

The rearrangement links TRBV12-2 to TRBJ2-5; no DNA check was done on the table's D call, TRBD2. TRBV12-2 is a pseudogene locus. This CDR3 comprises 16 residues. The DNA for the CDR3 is TGTGCAAGTCGCTTAAACGGGACTAGCGGTGCAGAGACCCAGTACTTC. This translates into CASRLNGTSGAETQYF.

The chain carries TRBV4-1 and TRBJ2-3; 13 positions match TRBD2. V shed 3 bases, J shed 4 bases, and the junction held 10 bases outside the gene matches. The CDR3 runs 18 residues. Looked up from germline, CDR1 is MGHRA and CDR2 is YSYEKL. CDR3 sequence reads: CASSHPTTSGGASDTQYF. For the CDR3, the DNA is TGCGCCAGCAGCCATCCTACTACTAGCGGGGGGGCCTCAGATACGCAGTATTTT.

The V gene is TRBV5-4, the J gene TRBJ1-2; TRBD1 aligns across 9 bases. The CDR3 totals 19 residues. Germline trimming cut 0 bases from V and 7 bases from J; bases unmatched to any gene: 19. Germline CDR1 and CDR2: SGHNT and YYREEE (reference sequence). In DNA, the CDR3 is TGTGCCAGCAGCTTGGAGTTAAATATTGGTTTTGGGACAGGGTCTGGCTACACCTTC. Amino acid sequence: CASSLELNIGFGTGSGYTF. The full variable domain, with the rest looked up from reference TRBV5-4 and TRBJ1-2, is ETGVTQSPTHLIKTRGQQVTLRCSSQSGHNTVSWYQQALGQGPQFIFQYYREEENGRGNFPPRFSGLQFPNYSSELNVNALELDDSALYLCASSLELNIGFGTGSGYTFGSGTRLTVV.

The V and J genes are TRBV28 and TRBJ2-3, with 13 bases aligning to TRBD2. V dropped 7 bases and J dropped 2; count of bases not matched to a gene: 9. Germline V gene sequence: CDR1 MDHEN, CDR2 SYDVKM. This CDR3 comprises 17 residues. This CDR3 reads CASNQPGLAGPTDTQYF. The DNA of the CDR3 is TGTGCCAGCAACCAACCGGGACTAGCGGGGCCCACAGATACGCAGTATTTT.

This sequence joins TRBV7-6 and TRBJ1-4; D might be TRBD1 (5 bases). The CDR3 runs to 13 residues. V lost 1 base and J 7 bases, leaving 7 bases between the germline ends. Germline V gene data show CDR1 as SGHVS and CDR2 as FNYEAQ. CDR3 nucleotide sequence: TGTGCCAGCAGCTTAGTCCAGGGTGAAAAACTGTTTTTT. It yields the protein CASSLVQGEKLFF.

This chain's CDR3 is CASSPRDRGWRETQYF. CDR3 in DNA: TGTGCCAGCAGTCCCCGGGACAGGGGGTGGAGAGAGACCCAGTACTTC. The chain recombines TRBV28 with TRBJ2-5, with 11 bases identical to TRBD1. The CDR3 totals 16 residues. V shed 5 bases, J shed 4 bases, and the junction held 9 bases outside the gene matches. The germline gives CDR1 MDHEN, CDR2 SYDVKM.

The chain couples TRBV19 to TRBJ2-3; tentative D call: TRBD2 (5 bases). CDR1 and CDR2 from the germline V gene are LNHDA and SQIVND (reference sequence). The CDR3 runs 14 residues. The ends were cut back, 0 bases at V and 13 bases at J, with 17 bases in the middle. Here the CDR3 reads CASSIDTGNGLKYF. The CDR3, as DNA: TGTGCCAGTAGTATAGATACGGGAAACGGGTTAAAGTATTTT.

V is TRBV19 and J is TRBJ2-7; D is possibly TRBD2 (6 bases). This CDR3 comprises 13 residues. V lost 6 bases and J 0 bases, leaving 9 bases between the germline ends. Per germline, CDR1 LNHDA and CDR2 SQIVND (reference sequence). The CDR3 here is CASSAGSSYEQYF. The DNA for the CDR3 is TGTGCCAGTAGCGCGGGGTCCTCCTACGAGCAGTACTTC.

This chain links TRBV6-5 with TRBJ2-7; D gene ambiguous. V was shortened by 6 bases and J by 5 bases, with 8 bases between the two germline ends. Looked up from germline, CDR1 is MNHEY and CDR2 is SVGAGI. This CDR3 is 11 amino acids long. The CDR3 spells CASSQQHEQYF. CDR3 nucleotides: TGTGCCAGCAGCCAACAACACGAGCAGTACTTC.

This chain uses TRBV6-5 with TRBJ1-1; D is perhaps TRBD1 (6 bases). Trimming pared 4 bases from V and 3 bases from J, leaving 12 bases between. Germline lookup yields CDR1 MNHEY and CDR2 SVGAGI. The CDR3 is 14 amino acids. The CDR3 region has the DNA TGTGCCAGCAGTTCCCCACAGGGTGACACTGAAGCTTTCTTT. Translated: CASSSPQGDTEAFF.

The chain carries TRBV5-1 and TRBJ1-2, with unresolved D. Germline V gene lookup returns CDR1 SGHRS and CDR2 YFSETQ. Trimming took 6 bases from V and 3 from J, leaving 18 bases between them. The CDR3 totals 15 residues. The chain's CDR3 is CASNPTGKEHYGYTF. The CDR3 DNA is TGCGCCAGCAACCCGACGGGGAAGGAACACTATGGCTACACCTTC.

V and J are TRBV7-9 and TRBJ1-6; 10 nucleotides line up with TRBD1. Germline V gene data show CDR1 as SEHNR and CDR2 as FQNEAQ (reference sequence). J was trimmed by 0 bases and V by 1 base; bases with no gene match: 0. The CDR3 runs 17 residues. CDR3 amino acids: CASSLGTGGSYNSPLHF. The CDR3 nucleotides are TGTGCCAGCAGCTTAGGGACAGGGGGCTCCTATAATTCACCCCTCCACTTT.